A single sample is the source of the 18 T cell receptor beta chains below, sequenced in a study of shared clonotypes between healthy human individuals. Data came from immunoSEQ multiplex PCR; TCRdb stores just in-frame clones and leaves some out. This sample yields a few million clones, of which around 95% are seen a single time; more than 1.5% belongs to the top ten. CD8 cells classed as naive were CD45RO-negative and positively selected for CCR7, excluding terminally differentiated effector memory CD45RA+ cells. The sequencing sample was made of naive CD8+ T cells from PBMCs. Receptors were obtained from a man aged 18 to 35 in good health. Some clones in this sample may be carry-over from other donors' samples.

V and J are TRBV5-6 and TRBJ1-2; D is perhaps TRBD1 (6 bases). The V gene's germline CDR1 is SGHDT and CDR2 YYEEEE. V lost 6 bases to trimming and J lost 4 bases, with 16 bases between them. The CDR3 is 14 residues long. This CDR3 is CASTIQGFPYGYTF. CDR3 in DNA: TGTGCCAGCACGATACAGGGCTTCCCCTATGGCTACACCTTC. Full variable domain (missing parts from reference TRBV5-6 and TRBJ1-2): DAGVTQSPTHLIKTRGQQVTLRCSPKSGHDTVSWYQQALGQGPQFIFQYYEEEERQRGNFPDRFSGHQFPNYSSELNVNALLLGDSALYLCASTIQGFPYGYTFGSGTRLTVV.

Concerning this clone: The same CDR3 can be traced to other DNA sequences in this sample. The chain carries TRBV6-1 and TRBJ1-1, with TRBD1 as a possible D gene (6 bases). The CDR3 is 12 residues long. Trimming pared 8 bases from V and 4 bases from J, leaving 11 bases between. CDR1 and CDR2 (germline): MNHNS, SASEGT. The CDR3 protein is CASLQGSTEAFF. CDR3 sequence (DNA): TGTGCCAGCCTACAGGGATCCACTGAAGCTTTCTTT.

To note about this clone: The sample has other DNA sequences that encode this CDR3 too. The CDR3 DNA reads as TGTGCCAGCAGCTTAGCGGGAAGCACAGATACGCAGTATTTT. It translates to CASSLAGSTDTQYF. The V and J genes are TRBV7-2 and TRBJ2-3, with D unclear. V lost 0 bases and J lost 0, with 4 bases in between. Germline V gives CDR1 SGHTA, CDR2 FQGNSA. The CDR3 consists of 14 residues.

The chain's CDR3 is CASSQVGAGGPYNEQFF. The CDR3 DNA sequence: TGCGCCAGCAGCCAAGTTGGGGCGGGAGGGCCCTACAATGAGCAGTTCTTC. The rearrangement joins TRBV4-1 to TRBJ2-1, with 9 bases aligning to TRBD2. Germline values: CDR1 MGHRA, CDR2 YSYEKL. This CDR3 contains 17 residues. V was pared by 1 base and J by 2 bases, with 6 bases of the junction left unmatched.

The rearrangement joins TRBV7-3 to TRBJ2-1, with D possibly TRBD1 on 6 matching bases. Trimming shortened V by 5 bases and J by 6 bases, and 14 bases separated the two germline ends. The germline gives CDR1 SGHTA, CDR2 FQGTGA. The CDR3 runs to 14 residues. The CDR3 DNA sequence: TGTGCCAGCAGCACAACAGGGTCAGGCAATGAGCAGTTCTTC. It codes for CASSTTGSGNEQFF.

The sample holds one count of this clone. This chain uses TRBV19 with TRBJ1-1; D not resolved. CDR1 is LNHDA, CDR2 SQIVND, per germline (reference sequence). V was pared by 5 bases and J by 1 base, with 8 bases between. This CDR3 is built from 13 residues. The CDR3 spells CASSLRPNTEAFF. DNA of the CDR3: TGTGCCAGTAGTCTCCGGCCGAACACTGAAGCTTTCTTT.

The CDR3 sequence is CASSLVGGPGSTDTQYF. DNA for the CDR3: TGTGCCAGCAGCTTAGTCGGCGGACCAGGCAGCACAGATACGCAGTATTTT. The V and J genes are TRBV7-2 and TRBJ2-3; no firm D call. The germline CDR1 and CDR2 sequences are SGHTA and FQGNSA. V was pared by 1 base and J by 0 bases, with 14 bases between. The CDR3 covers 17 residues.

CDR3 amino acids: CASSTWGGADEKLFF. The CDR3 nucleotides read TGTGCCAGCAGTACTTGGGGGGGGGCGGATGAAAAACTGTTTTTT. The J gene is TRBJ1-4, the V gene TRBV27, with D tentatively TRBD1 (6 bases). Germline CDR1 is MNHEY and CDR2 is SMNVEV (reference sequence). The CDR3 is 15 amino acids. The V end lost 5 bases, the J end lost 6 bases, and 16 bases lay between the germline ends. The variable domain in full, with the rest retrieved from reference TRBV27 and TRBJ1-4, is EAQVTQNPRYLITVTGKKLTVTCSQNMNHEYMSWYRQDPGLGLRQIYYSMNVEVTDKGDVPEGYKVSRKEKRNFPLILESPSPNQTSLYFCASSTWGGADEKLFFGSGTQLSVL.

This clone was counted a single time. The rearrangement links TRBV28 to TRBJ1-2, with 9 bases identical to TRBD1. Germline lookup yields CDR1 MDHEN and CDR2 SYDVKM. CDR3 length: 14 residues. Trimming at V came to 5 bases and at J to 8 bases, leaving 9 bases not matched to a gene. CDR3 DNA: TGTGCCAGCAGTCCTCTACAGGGGGCTGGGGGCTACACCTTC. It codes for CASSPLQGAGGYTF.

The chain combines TRBV27 with TRBJ1-2; tentative D call: TRBD1 (6 bases). V shed 1 base and J shed 8 bases, with 14 bases lying between them. There are 14 residues in the CDR3. The V gene's germline CDR1 is MNHEY and CDR2 SMNVEV (reference sequence). The CDR3 bases are TGTGCCAGCAGTTTATTGCCAGGGGCTGAGGGCTACACCTTC. It codes for CASSLLPGAEGYTF.

The chain recombines TRBV4-3 with TRBJ2-4, with 7 bases fitting TRBD1. Germline-derived CDR1 and CDR2 are LGHNA and YSLEER. The CDR3 totals 16 residues. The ends lost 0 bases at V and 3 bases at J; junction bases unmatched: 5. CDR3 nucleotide sequence: TGCGCCAGCAGCCAAGATTTTACAGGGGTCAAAAACATTCAGTACTTC. This codes for CASSQDFTGVKNIQYF.

This chain joins TRBV9 and TRBJ1-1; no definite D call. Germline V gene sequence: CDR1 SGDLS, CDR2 YYNGEE. The germline V and J ends were trimmed by 0 bases and 6 bases, with 12 bases remaining between them. This CDR3 region has 14 residues. Here the CDR3 DNA reads TGTGCCAGCAGCGTAGCGGCGGATCGGGCTGAAGCTTTCTTT. This codes for CASSVAADRAEAFF. Full variable domain (outside the CDR3, taken from reference TRBV9 and TRBJ1-1): DSGVTQTPKHLITATGQRVTLRCSPRSGDLSVYWYQQSLDQGLQFLIQYYNGEERAKGNILERFSAQQFPDLHSELNLSSLELGDSALYFCASSVAADRAEAFFGQGTRLTVV.

The J gene is TRBJ2-7, the V gene TRBV4-2; 7 positions match TRBD1. The CDR3 consists of 17 residues. The germline V gene encodes CDR1 LGHNA and CDR2 YNFKEQ. Trimming cost V 2 bases and J 2 bases; bases outside gene matches: 12. In nucleotides, the CDR3 is TGTGCCAGCAGCCAAAATTTGGGGACAGAAGACACCTACGAGCAGTACTTC. It yields the protein CASSQNLGTEDTYEQYF.

V and J are TRBV5-1 and TRBJ2-1; 7 positions agree with TRBD1. V shed 4 bases, J shed 10 bases, and the junction held 11 bases outside the gene matches. This CDR3 comprises 14 residues. CDR1 and CDR2 (germline): SGHRS, YFSETQ. CDR3 sequence: CASSQSRDSSEQFF. The CDR3 nucleotides are TGCGCCAGCAGCCAGTCCCGGGACAGTTCCGAGCAGTTCTTC. Full variable domain (outside the CDR3, taken from reference TRBV5-1 and TRBJ2-1): KAGVTQTPRYLIKTRGQQVTLSCSPISGHRSVSWYQQTPGQGLQFLFEYFSETQRNKGNFPGRFSGRQFSNSRSEMNVSTLELGDSALYLCASSQSRDSSEQFFGPGTRLTVL.

The genes are TRBV11-3 and TRBJ2-7, with 10 bases that match TRBD1. The CDR3 loop spans 15 amino acids. Trimming cost V 5 bases and J 3 bases; bases outside gene matches: 7. Germline CDR1 and CDR2: SGHNT and YENEEA. In DNA form, the CDR3 reads TGTGCCAGCAGCGATCCGGGACAGGGGCTCTACGAGCAGTACTTC. Its translation is CASSDPGQGLYEQYF.

This clone was found once. The chain recombines TRBV6-1 with TRBJ1-5, with 7 bases lining up with TRBD1. CDR1 MNHNS and CDR2 SASEGT come from the germline V gene. J gave up 0 bases and V 11 bases, and 7 bases lay outside the gene matches. The CDR3 runs 14 residues. The CDR3 bases are TGTGCCGTCCAACAGGGGTATAGCAATCAGCCCCAGCATTTT. This codes for CAVQQGYSNQPQHF.

There are a few counts of this clone. The V and J genes are TRBV27 and TRBJ1-5; no clear D. Trimming pared 6 bases from V and 7 bases from J, leaving 19 bases between. From germline, CDR1 is MNHEY and CDR2 SMNVEV (reference sequence). This CDR3 is 15 amino acids long. The CDR3 region has the DNA TGTGCCAGCAGCTTGGGAATGGGTCTCCGGCAGCCCCAGCATTTT. Residues: CASSLGMGLRQPQHF.

Details on this clone: Compared with germline, one end of the junction differs, possibly owing to a read error. The chain links TRBV6-1 to TRBJ2-5, with 10 bases that match TRBD1. The CDR3 consists of 15 residues. Germline V gives CDR1 MNHNS, CDR2 SASEGT. The CDR3 region is CASREDRGRTNTQYF. The CDR3 DNA is TGTGCCAGCAGAGAAGACAGGGGGCGGACTAACACCCAGTACTTC.